This T cell receptor beta chain was sequenced in a study of OX40 agonist ivuxolimab in advanced cancers. Study-wide context: The treatment was a fully human IgG2 OX40 agonist, ivuxolimab. Findings and limits, study-wide: Expansion of clones was among the lowest in partial responders at 0.1-3.0 mg/kg.

The method was immunoSEQ multiplex PCR; TCRdb's version includes in-frame clones alone and lacks a portion of them. The table has 13,000 to 15,000 clones, about 84% seen once. Germline CDR1 SGHTA, CDR2 FQGNSA. The CDR3 sequence is 14 residues long. V lost 4 bases and J lost 4; bases outside the gene matches: 6. Remarks on this clone: Antigen: not known.

The chain has TRBV7-2 and TRBJ2-7; 8 bases line up with TRBD1. The receptor's source is an adult with an advanced solid tumor such as melanoma, head and neck, liver or kidney cancer. The sequencing used CD4+ or CD8+ T cells sorted from blood, collected in a trial of the OX40 agonist ivuxolimab. CDR3 amino acids: CASSYGQGYYEQYF. The CDR3 coding sequence is TGTGCCAGCAGCTACGGACAGGGCTATTACGAGCAGTACTTC. The entire variable domain, with the rest obtained from reference TRBV7-2 and TRBJ2-7, is as follows: GAGVSQSPSNKVTEKGKDVELRCDPISGHTALYWYRQSLGQGLEFLIYFQGNSAPDKSGLPSDRFSAERTGGSVSTLTIQRTQQEDSAVYLCASSYGQGYYEQYFGPGTRLTVT.